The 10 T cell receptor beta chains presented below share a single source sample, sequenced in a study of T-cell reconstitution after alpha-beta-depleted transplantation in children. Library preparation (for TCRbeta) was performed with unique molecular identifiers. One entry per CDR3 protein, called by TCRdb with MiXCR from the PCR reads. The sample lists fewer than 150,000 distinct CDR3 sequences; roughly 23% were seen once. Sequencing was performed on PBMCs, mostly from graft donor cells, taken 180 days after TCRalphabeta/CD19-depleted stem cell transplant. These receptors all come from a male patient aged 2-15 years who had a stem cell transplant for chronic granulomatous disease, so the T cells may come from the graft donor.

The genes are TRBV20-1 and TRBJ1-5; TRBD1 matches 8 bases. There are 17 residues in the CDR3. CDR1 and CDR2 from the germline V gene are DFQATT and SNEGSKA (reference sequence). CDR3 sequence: CRGPQTGEIASGQPQHF. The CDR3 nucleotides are TGCAGAGGGCCCCAGACAGGGGAGATAGCAAGCGGTCAGCCCCAGCATTTT.

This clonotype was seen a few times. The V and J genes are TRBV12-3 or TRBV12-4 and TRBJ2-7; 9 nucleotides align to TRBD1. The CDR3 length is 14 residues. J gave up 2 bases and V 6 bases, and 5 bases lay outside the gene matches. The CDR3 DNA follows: TGTGCCAGCAGCCATACAGGGGGCGCCTACGAGCAGTACTTC. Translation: CASSHTGGAYEQYF.

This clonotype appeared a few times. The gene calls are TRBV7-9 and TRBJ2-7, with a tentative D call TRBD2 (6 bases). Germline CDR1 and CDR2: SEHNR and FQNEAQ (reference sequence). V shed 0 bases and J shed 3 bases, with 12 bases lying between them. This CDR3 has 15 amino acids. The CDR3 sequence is CASSLASRGGYEQYF. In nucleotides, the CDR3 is TGTGCCAGCAGCTTAGCCTCCCGGGGAGGCTACGAGCAGTACTTC.

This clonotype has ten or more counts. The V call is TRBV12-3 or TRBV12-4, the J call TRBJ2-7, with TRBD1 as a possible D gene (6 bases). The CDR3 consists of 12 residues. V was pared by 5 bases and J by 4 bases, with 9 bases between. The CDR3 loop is CASSVGAYEQYF. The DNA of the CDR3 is TGTGCCAGCAGTGTGGGGGCTTACGAGCAGTACTTC.

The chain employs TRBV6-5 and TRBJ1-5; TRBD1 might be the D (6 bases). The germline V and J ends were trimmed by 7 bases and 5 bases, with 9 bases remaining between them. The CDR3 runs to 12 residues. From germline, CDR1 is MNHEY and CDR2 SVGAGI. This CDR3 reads CASIRTDQPQHF. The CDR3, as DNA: TGTGCCAGCATAAGGACAGATCAGCCCCAGCATTTT.

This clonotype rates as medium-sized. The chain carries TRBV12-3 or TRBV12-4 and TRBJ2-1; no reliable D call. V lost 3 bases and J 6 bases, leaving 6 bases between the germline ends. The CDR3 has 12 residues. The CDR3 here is CASSFPLNEQFF. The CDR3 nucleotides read TGTGCCAGCAGTTTCCCCCTCAATGAGCAGTTCTTC.

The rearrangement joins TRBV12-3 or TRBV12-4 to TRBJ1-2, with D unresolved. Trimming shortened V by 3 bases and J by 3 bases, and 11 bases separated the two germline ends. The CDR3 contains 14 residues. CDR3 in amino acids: CASSFAWGDYGYTF. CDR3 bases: TGTGCCAGCAGTTTTGCGTGGGGAGACTATGGCTACACCTTC.

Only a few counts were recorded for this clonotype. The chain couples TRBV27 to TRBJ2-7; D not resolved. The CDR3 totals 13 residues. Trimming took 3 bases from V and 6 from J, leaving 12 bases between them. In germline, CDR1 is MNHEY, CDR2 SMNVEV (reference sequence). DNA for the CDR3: TGTGCCAGCAGTTTGACCAACCTGGGCGAGCAGTACTTC. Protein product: CASSLTNLGEQYF.

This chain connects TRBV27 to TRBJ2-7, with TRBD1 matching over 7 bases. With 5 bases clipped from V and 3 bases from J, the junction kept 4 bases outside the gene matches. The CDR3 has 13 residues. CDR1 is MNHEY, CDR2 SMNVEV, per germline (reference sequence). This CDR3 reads CASSPGQDYEQYF. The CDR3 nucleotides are TGTGCCAGCAGTCCCGGACAGGACTACGAGCAGTACTTC.

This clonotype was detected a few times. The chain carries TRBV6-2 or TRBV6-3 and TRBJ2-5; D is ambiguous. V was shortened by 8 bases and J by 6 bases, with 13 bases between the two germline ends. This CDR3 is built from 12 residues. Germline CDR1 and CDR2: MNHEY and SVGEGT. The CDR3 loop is CASSYPKKTQYF. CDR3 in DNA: TGTGCCAGCTCTTACCCCAAGAAGACCCAGTACTTC.